Presented here are 30 T cell receptor beta chains from one specimen sequenced in a study of beta chain features in type 1 diabetes. The sequenced template was cDNA made from the entire isolated RNA. Assay: immunoSEQ multiplex PCR; the TCRdb copy retains only in-frame clones and omits some. The profile shows 120,000 to 150,000 clones, around 51% of them singletons. Sequencing input: Tregs from blood. The receptors were sampled from a young man in good health.

This clone was seen just once. For the CDR3, the DNA is TGTGCCAGCAGCCGCCCGAGCGGAGGGATCAGCGGAAACTCAGATACGCAGTATTTT. The encoded protein is CASSRPSGGISGNSDTQYF. The chain couples TRBV4-2 to TRBJ2-3, with D tentatively TRBD2 (6 bases). Germline V gene sequence: CDR1 LGHNA, CDR2 YNFKEQ. V shed 4 bases and J shed 4 bases, with 27 bases lying between them. The CDR3 totals 19 residues.

The rearrangement joins TRBV29-1 to TRBJ2-5; D gene ambiguous. CDR1 is SQVTM, CDR2 ANQGSEA, per germline. The CDR3 runs to 15 residues. Trimming stripped 6 bases from V and 7 bases from J, with 24 bases between. CDR3 in amino acids: CSVRGLESNIWTQYF. CDR3 nucleotide sequence: TGCAGCGTCCGCGGATTGGAGTCCAATATTTGGACCCAGTACTTC.

The chain couples TRBV28 to TRBJ1-2; D is ambiguous. Germline-derived CDR1 and CDR2 are MDHEN and SYDVKM. V was clipped by 11 bases and J by 2 bases, with 9 bases between them. CDR3 length equals 11 residues. The CDR3 sequence: CALVENYGYTF. The CDR3 region has the DNA TGTGCCCTCGTAGAGAACTATGGCTACACCTTC.

This clone was observed a handful of times. This chain joins TRBV5-1 and TRBJ2-2; a weak D match, TRBD2 (6 bases). CDR3 length equals 16 residues. Germline CDR1 and CDR2: SGHRS and YFSETQ. The V end was cut by 1 base, the J end by 2 bases, with 12 bases between. CDR3 in DNA: TGCGCCAGCAGCTTGTATTCTAGCGTTAACACCGGGGAGCTGTTTTTT. This translates into CASSLYSSVNTGELFF.

The rearrangement uses TRBV7-3 and TRBJ1-1; D unclear. Trimming shortened V by 4 bases and J by 3 bases, and 9 bases separated the two germline ends. Germline V gene sequence: CDR1 SGHTA, CDR2 FQGTGA. This CDR3 spans 13 amino acids. CDR3 sequence: CASSSERYTEAFF. CDR3 nucleotide sequence: TGTGCCAGCAGCTCTGAGAGGTACACTGAAGCTTTCTTT.

J is TRBJ2-7 and V is TRBV7-8; TRBD1 matches at 8 bases. The CDR3 runs 16 residues. The trim removed 5 bases at V and 2 bases at J, leaving 11 bases unmatched. Germline CDR1 SGHVS, CDR2 FQNEAQ. In DNA form, the CDR3 reads TGTGCCAGCAGCCCCTCCGCGGGACAGGTTCCCTACGAGCAGTACTTC. Translation gives CASSPSAGQVPYEQYF.

The chain is built from TRBV15 and TRBJ2-2; tentatively, D is TRBD1 (5 bases). Deletions cut 1 base from V and 6 bases from J, with 12 bases between. The CDR3 has 15 residues. Germline V gene sequence: CDR1 LNHNV, CDR2 YYDKDF (reference sequence). The CDR3 coding sequence is TGTGCCACCAGCAGAGGACAGTTGGGCGCCGGGGAGCTGTTTTTT. Its protein product is CATSRGQLGAGELFF.

The V gene is TRBV29-1, the J gene TRBJ1-1, with D unresolved. V lost 3 bases to trimming and J lost 8 bases, with 7 bases between them. Germline lookup yields CDR1 SQVTM and CDR2 ANQGSEA. The CDR3 is made up of 10 amino acids. The CDR3 DNA follows: TGCAGCGTTGAGGGCAGCGAAGCTTTCTTT. This codes for CSVEGSEAFF.

The chain joins TRBV6-1 to TRBJ2-1; 9 positions match TRBD1. Germline CDR1 MNHNS, CDR2 SASEGT. J gave up 12 bases and V 4 bases, and 16 bases lay outside the gene matches. The CDR3 sequence is 16 residues long. DNA for the CDR3: TGTGCCAGCAGTGTCCCGGGACAGGGCATCGTGTATGGGCAGTTCTTC. It codes for CASSVPGQGIVYGQFF.

This clone was detected a few times. The V gene is TRBV18, the J gene TRBJ2-1, with 12 bases fitting TRBD2. This CDR3 has 19 amino acids. V was pared by 6 bases and J by 6 bases, with 18 bases of the junction left unmatched. Germline loops: CDR1 KGHSH, CDR2 LQKENI. The CDR3 DNA reads as TGTGCCAGCTCCCGGCTGGGGGCTAGCGGGAGGGCCGGCTTCAATGAGCAGTTCTTC. Protein: CASSRLGASGRAGFNEQFF.

This clone was found a few times. The chain combines TRBV14 with TRBJ1-5; D is undetermined. Per the germline V gene, CDR1 is SGHDN and CDR2 is FVKESK. Trimming took off 1 base at V and 4 bases at J, with 5 bases between the two ends. The CDR3 runs to 13 residues. The CDR3 is CASSQAGNQPQHF. Here the CDR3 DNA reads TGTGCCAGCAGCCAAGCCGGGAATCAGCCCCAGCATTTT. Using reference TRBV14 and TRBJ1-5 for the parts outside the CDR3, the full variable domain is EAGVTQFPSHSVIEKGQTVTLRCDPISGHDNLYWYRRVMGKEIKFLLHFVKESKQDESGMPNNRFLAERTGGTYSTLKVQPAELEDSGVYFCASSQAGNQPQHFGDGTRLSIL.

The chain carries TRBV5-1 and TRBJ1-4; D call uncertain. In germline, CDR1 is SGHRS, CDR2 YFSETQ. With 4 bases removed from V and 8 bases from J, the gap between germline ends came to 24 bases. This CDR3 is built from 17 residues. As DNA, the CDR3 is TGCGCCAGCAGCATACCACATGACAACCCCGAGAAAGAAAAACTGTTTTTT. Translation gives CASSIPHDNPEKEKLFF.

This clone was seen only a few times. The genes are TRBV29-1 and TRBJ2-7; TRBD1 aligns across 9 bases. J was trimmed by 1 base and V by 1 base; bases with no gene match: 5. The germline CDR1 and CDR2 sequences are SQVTM and ANQGSEA. The CDR3 is 15 amino acids. CDR3: CSVEVMGQGSYEQYF. The CDR3 DNA reads TGCAGCGTTGAAGTAATGGGACAGGGATCCTACGAGCAGTACTTC.

This clone was counted at least ten times. The CDR3 bases are TGCGCCAGCGGGACGGTGGGGGGGAATGAGCAGTTCTTC. It encodes CASGTVGGNEQFF. The V and J genes are TRBV5-1 and TRBJ2-1; TRBD2 matches at 7 bases. Germline CDR1 reads SGHRS; CDR2 reads YFSETQ. CDR3 size: 13 residues. J was trimmed by 7 bases and V by 7 bases; bases with no gene match: 8.

This chain uses TRBV7-2 with TRBJ2-2; 7 bases line up with TRBD1. J gave up 3 bases and V 5 bases, and 9 bases lay outside the gene matches. The CDR3 has 16 residues. Germline V CDR1 and CDR2: SGHTA, FQGNSA. CDR3 sequence: CASSGTRDSYTGELFF. The CDR3 bases are TGTGCCAGCAGCGGAACCCGGGACAGTTACACCGGGGAGCTGTTTTTT.

The chain is built from TRBV5-1 and TRBJ1-2, with D tentatively TRBD1 (6 bases). Germline V gives CDR1 SGHRS, CDR2 YFSETQ. This CDR3 has 13 residues. V lost 4 bases, J lost 4 bases, and 11 bases lay in between. The CDR3: CASSPGASYGYTF. In DNA form, the CDR3 reads TGCGCCAGCAGCCCAGGGGCGAGCTATGGCTACACCTTC. The full variable domain, completed using reference TRBV5-1 and TRBJ1-2, is KAGVTQTPRYLIKTRGQQVTLSCSPISGHRSVSWYQQTPGQGLQFLFEYFSETQRNKGNFPGRFSGRQFSNSRSEMNVSTLELGDSALYLCASSPGASYGYTFGSGTRLTVV.

The CDR3 nucleotides read TGTGCCAGTAGTATCCAGGCCTCCTCTGGAAACACCATATATTTT. Protein sequence: CASSIQASSGNTIYF. The chain recombines TRBV19 with TRBJ1-3, with no clear D. Trimming stripped 3 bases from V and 0 bases from J, with 9 bases between. The CDR3 sequence is 15 residues long. Germline loops: CDR1 LNHDA, CDR2 SQIVND (reference sequence).

There are a few counts of this clone. The V gene is TRBV18, the J gene TRBJ1-2; D remains ambiguous. Trimming left V 5 bases short and J 5 bases short, with 9 bases between. CDR1 is KGHSH, CDR2 LQKENI, per germline. The CDR3 is 12 residues long. The CDR3 nucleotides read TGTGCCAGCTCATCCAAACTGTATGGCTACACCTTC. Translated, it gives CASSSKLYGYTF.

The chain couples TRBV6-1 to TRBJ2-3; possible D gene TRBD2, 7 bases. The CDR3 totals 12 residues. V was pared by 8 bases and J by 4 bases, with 10 bases between. CDR1 and CDR2 (germline): MNHNS, SASEGT. The CDR3 sequence is CASGGAADTQYF. The CDR3 DNA is TGTGCCAGCGGGGGGGCCGCAGATACGCAGTATTTT.

A few counts support this clone. The rearrangement joins TRBV21-1 to TRBJ2-4; TRBD1, the table's D call, was not compared with the DNA. TRBV21-1 is a recognized pseudogene. The CDR3 contains 24 residues. This chain's CDR3 is CASSKDRTAGEDRGLNSAKNIQYF. CDR3 DNA: TGTGCCAGCAGCAAAGATCGGACAGCGGGGGAGGACAGGGGGCTGAATTCGGCCAAAAACATTCAGTACTTC.

The CDR3 DNA follows: TGTGCCACCAGCAGAGACCGGACTAGTCATGATGAGCAGTTCTTC. It translates to CATSRDRTSHDEQFF. The chain couples TRBV15 to TRBJ2-1; 7 bases match TRBD2. The CDR3 runs 15 residues. Trimming removed 0 bases from V and 8 bases from J; junction bases left unmatched: 7. Germline CDR1 reads LNHNV; CDR2 reads YYDKDF (reference sequence).

This chain's CDR3 is CASSPPGGVFGELFF. As DNA, the CDR3 is TGTGCCAGCAGCCCTCCCGGCGGGGTTTTCGGGGAGCTGTTTTTT. The rearrangement uses TRBV28 and TRBJ2-2; a possible D gene is TRBD2 (6 bases). Germline V gene lookup returns CDR1 MDHEN and CDR2 SYDVKM. The ends were cut back, 6 bases at V and 7 bases at J, with 18 bases in the middle. The CDR3 is 15 amino acids.

V and J are TRBV5-4 and TRBJ2-3; no definite D call. Germline V gene data show CDR1 as SGHNT and CDR2 as YYREEE (reference sequence). Trimming left V 2 bases short and J 3 bases short, with 7 bases between. The CDR3 is 13 amino acids. This chain's CDR3 is CASSFSETDTQYF. The DNA for the CDR3 is TGTGCCAGCAGCTTTTCGGAGACAGATACGCAGTATTTT.

The V gene is TRBV2, the J gene TRBJ2-7; 7 bases fit TRBD1. Germline values: CDR1 SNHLY, CDR2 FYNNEI. J was trimmed by 5 bases and V by 5 bases; bases with no gene match: 9. CDR3 length: 14 residues. CDR3 DNA sequence: TGTGCCAGCAGTTTCAGGACAGGAATCCACGAGCAGTACTTC. Translating gives CASSFRTGIHEQYF.

Only a few counts were recorded for this clone. The chain combines TRBV19 with TRBJ1-1; perhaps TRBD1 as D (5 bases). This CDR3 has 16 residues. Germline CDR1 is LNHDA and CDR2 is SQIVND (reference sequence). V was clipped by 6 bases and J by 0 bases, with 17 bases between them. This CDR3 reads CASRGRRGIMNTEAFF. The CDR3 bases are TGTGCCAGTAGAGGTAGGAGGGGAATCATGAACACTGAAGCTTTCTTT.

This clone has only a few counts. The gene calls are TRBV4-2 and TRBJ2-7, with D maybe TRBD2 (5 bases). V gave up 0 bases and J gave up 6 bases, with 9 bases separating them. Germline assignment: CDR1 LGHNA and CDR2 YNFKEQ. The CDR3 spans 13 residues. The chain's CDR3 is CASSQEGGFEQYF. CDR3 bases: TGTGCCAGCAGCCAAGAAGGCGGGTTCGAGCAGTACTTC.

The chain combines TRBV10-3 with TRBJ2-3; tentatively, D is TRBD2 (5 bases). This CDR3 has 15 residues. Germline CDR1 ENHRY, CDR2 SYGVKD. Trimming shortened V by 9 bases and J by 2 bases, and 18 bases separated the two germline ends. CDR3 nucleotide sequence: TGTGCCATTAAAGAGGGTAGGGTTATCACAGATACGCAGTATTTT. Protein sequence: CAIKEGRVITDTQYF.

The chain links TRBV28 to TRBJ1-1; D may be TRBD1 (5 bases). Germline V gene data show CDR1 as MDHEN and CDR2 as SYDVKM. CDR3 length: 15 residues. Trimming took off 4 bases at V and 1 base at J, with 13 bases between the two ends. For the CDR3, the DNA is TGTGCCAGCAGTTCCGGTCGGCAGGGGAACACTGAAGCTTTCTTT. Translating gives CASSSGRQGNTEAFF. Together with reference TRBV28 and TRBJ1-1, the CDR3 gives the full variable domain: DVKVTQSSRYLVKRTGEKVFLECVQDMDHENMFWYRQDPGLGLRLIYFSYDVKMKEKGDIPEGYSVSREKKERFSLILESASTNQTSMYLCASSSGRQGNTEAFFGQGTRLTVV.

The chain has TRBV5-1 and TRBJ2-1; 8 nucleotides match TRBD2. The V gene's germline CDR1 is SGHRS and CDR2 YFSETQ. J was trimmed by 9 bases and V by 0 bases; bases with no gene match: 5. The CDR3 length is 14 residues. CDR3 nucleotides: TGCGCCAGCAGCTTGGCGGGAGGGCCAGGTGAGCAGTTCTTC. Its translation is CASSLAGGPGEQFF.

The gene calls are TRBV7-2 and TRBJ2-6; maybe TRBD1 (6 bases). The V end lost 3 bases, the J end lost 2 bases, and 17 bases lay between the germline ends. Germline loops: CDR1 SGHTA, CDR2 FQGNSA. This CDR3 spans 18 amino acids. The CDR3 sequence is CASSFYRVSSAGANVLTF. For the CDR3, the DNA is TGTGCCAGCAGCTTTTACAGGGTTTCTTCTGCTGGGGCCAACGTCCTGACTTTC.